This is a list of T cell receptor beta chains from one sample in a study of T cell responses to AZD1222 COVID-19 vaccine. Method: immunoSEQ multiplex PCR; TCRdb's copy keeps in-frame clones and lacks some. This sample has roughly 100,000 clones; 89% occur once, and the top ten carry approximately 18%. Sequenced here: peripheral blood, sampled on day 0 of AZD1222 vaccination. The receptor source for this set is an adult in good health. The CDR3 runs from the conserved cysteine through the conserved F or W. A D gene is named only where the DNA matches it firmly. Clone size, where shown, is once, few, many, or a class for clones that have expanded.

d_gene: .
v_gene: TRBV29-1
abundance: .
j_gene: TRBJ1-2
CDR3aa: CSADLGFYGYTF
CDR3nt: TGCAGCGCGGACCTGGGTTTCTATGGCTACACCTTC

d_gene: TRBD1
v_gene: TRBV19
abundance: .
j_gene: TRBJ1-6
CDR3aa: CASRPGQGYSPLHF
CDR3nt: TGTGCCAGTAGGCCGGGACAGGGCTATTCACCCCTCCACTTT

d_gene: .
v_gene: TRBV2
abundance: once
j_gene: TRBJ2-7
CDR3aa: CASSENQGGDEQYF
CDR3nt: TGTGCCAGCAGTGAAAACCAGGGAGGCGACGAGCAGTACTTC

d_gene: .
v_gene: TRBV2
abundance: .
j_gene: TRBJ1-3
CDR3aa: CARTGTISGNTIYF
CDR3nt: TGTGCCAGAACCGGGACCATCTCTGGAAACACCATATATTTT

d_gene: TRBD1
v_gene: TRBV6-6
abundance: .
j_gene: TRBJ1-1
CDR3aa: CASSNRGAEAFF
CDR3nt: TGTGCCAGCAGTAACAGGGGTGCTGAAGCTTTCTTT

d_gene: TRBD1
v_gene: TRBV7-9
abundance: .
j_gene: TRBJ1-1
CDR3aa: CASSSRTGSNTEAFF
CDR3nt: TGTGCCAGCAGCTCACGGACAGGGTCGAACACTGAAGCTTTCTTT

d_gene: .
v_gene: TRBV27
abundance: .
j_gene: TRBJ1-5
CDR3aa: CASSAGWSNQPQHF
CDR3nt: TGTGCCAGCAGTGCAGGTTGGAGCAATCAGCCCCAGCATTTT

d_gene: .
v_gene: TRBV14
abundance: .
j_gene: TRBJ1-1
CDR3aa: CASRGRRGNTEAFF
CDR3nt: TGTGCCAGCAGGGGAAGGCGGGGGAACACTGAAGCTTTCTTT

d_gene: TRBD1
v_gene: TRBV6-4
abundance: .
j_gene: TRBJ2-2
CDR3aa: CASSMDRTGELFF
CDR3nt: TGTGCCAGCAGCATGGACAGGACCGGGGAGCTGTTTTTT

d_gene: TRBD1
v_gene: TRBV27
abundance: .
j_gene: TRBJ1-2
CDR3aa: CASSLFLGQGYGYTF
CDR3nt: TGTGCCAGCAGTTTATTTTTGGGACAGGGCTATGGCTACACCTTC

d_gene: TRBD1
v_gene: TRBV2
abundance: .
j_gene: TRBJ2-7
CDR3aa: CASRAGGFYEQYF
CDR3nt: TGTGCCAGCAGGGCAGGGGGCTTCTACGAGCAGTACTTC

d_gene: .
v_gene: TRBV2
abundance: .
j_gene: TRBJ1-5
CDR3aa: CASTRGTGNQPQHF
CDR3nt: TGTGCCAGCACCCGAGGAACGGGCAATCAGCCCCAGCATTTT

d_gene: .
v_gene: TRBV14
abundance: .
j_gene: TRBJ1-2
CDR3aa: CASSQGPLGRTGGYTF
CDR3nt: TGTGCCAGCAGCCAAGGTCCCCTGGGGAGGACTGGTGGCTACACCTTC

d_gene: .
v_gene: TRBV29-1
abundance: .
j_gene: TRBJ1-1
CDR3aa: CSVGGDTEAFF
CDR3nt: TGCAGCGTTGGTGGGGACACTGAAGCTTTCTTT

d_gene: .
v_gene: TRBV5-4
abundance: .
j_gene: TRBJ1-5
CDR3aa: CASSLGPPGNQPQHF
CDR3nt: TGTGCCAGCAGCTTGGGACCTCCTGGCAATCAGCCCCAGCATTTT

d_gene: .
v_gene: TRBV30
abundance: .
j_gene: TRBJ1-5
CDR3aa: CAWSAGGDQPQHF
CDR3nt: TGTGCCTGGAGTGCGGGGGGAGATCAGCCCCAGCATTTT

d_gene: .
v_gene: TRBV30
abundance: .
j_gene: TRBJ2-1
CDR3aa: CAWTSPNEQFF
CDR3nt: TGTGCCTGGACTAGCCCGAATGAGCAGTTCTTC

d_gene: .
v_gene: TRBV7-8
abundance: .
j_gene: TRBJ1-5
CDR3aa: CASSFGASNQPQHF
CDR3nt: TGTGCCAGCAGCTTCGGGGCGAGCAATCAGCCCCAGCATTTT

d_gene: TRBD1
v_gene: TRBV13
abundance: .
j_gene: TRBJ2-3
CDR3aa: CASRNRGWGTDTQYF
CDR3nt: TGTGCCAGCAGAAACAGGGGGTGGGGCACAGATACGCAGTATTTT

d_gene: TRBD1
v_gene: TRBV10-3
abundance: .
j_gene: TRBJ2-5
CDR3aa: CAISESEGAIQETQYF
CDR3nt: TGTGCCATCAGTGAGTCAGAGGGGGCAATCCAAGAGACCCAGTACTTC

d_gene: .
v_gene: TRBV7-3
abundance: .
j_gene: TRBJ2-1
CDR3aa: CASSLLVGSYNEQFF
CDR3nt: TGTGCCAGCAGCCTCTTAGTAGGATCCTACAATGAGCAGTTCTTC

d_gene: .
v_gene: TRBV10-3
abundance: .
j_gene: TRBJ1-5
CDR3aa: CAIIKGQGYGQPQHF
CDR3nt: TGTGCCATCATCAAGGGACAAGGTTATGGTCAGCCCCAGCATTTT

d_gene: .
v_gene: TRBV7-2
abundance: few
j_gene: TRBJ1-6
CDR3aa: CASSLLDGVGSPLHF
CDR3nt: TGTGCCAGCAGCTTATTGGATGGAGTCGGTTCACCCCTCCACTTT

d_gene: .
v_gene: TRBV18
abundance: .
j_gene: TRBJ2-7
CDR3aa: CASSPSGGDYEQYF
CDR3nt: TGTGCCAGCTCACCTAGCGGTGGGGACTACGAGCAGTACTTC

d_gene: .
v_gene: TRBV30
abundance: .
j_gene: TRBJ1-2
CDR3aa: CAWSIGVRGYTF
CDR3nt: TGTGCCTGGAGTATCGGAGTTCGTGGCTACACCTTC

d_gene: .
v_gene: TRBV4-2
abundance: .
j_gene: TRBJ2-7
CDR3aa: CASSQIAGKLYEQYF
CDR3nt: TGTGCCAGCAGCCAAATCGCGGGAAAATTATACGAGCAGTACTTC

d_gene: .
v_gene: TRBV3-1/TRBV3-2
abundance: .
j_gene: TRBJ1-2
CDR3aa: CASSQITGTWDGYTF
CDR3nt: TGTGCCAGCAGCCAAATAACAGGGACCTGGGATGGCTACACCTTC

d_gene: .
v_gene: TRBV2
abundance: .
j_gene: TRBJ1-3
CDR3aa: CASTTYGTLRGNTIYF
CDR3nt: TGTGCCAGCACTACCTACGGGACACTCCGAGGAAACACCATATATTTT

d_gene: .
v_gene: TRBV5-8
abundance: .
j_gene: TRBJ2-7
CDR3aa: CASSYGPGYEQYF
CDR3nt: TGTGCCAGCAGCTACGGCCCAGGGTACGAGCAGTACTTC

d_gene: .
v_gene: TRBV6-6
abundance: .
j_gene: TRBJ2-5
CDR3aa: CASSYSGSKETQYF
CDR3nt: TGTGCCAGCAGTTACTCGGGCTCAAAAGAGACCCAGTACTTC

d_gene: TRBD1
v_gene: TRBV5-6
abundance: .
j_gene: TRBJ1-2
CDR3aa: CASSLDPQGARGYTF
CDR3nt: TGTGCCAGCAGCTTGGACCCACAGGGGGCGCGTGGCTACACCTTC

d_gene: TRBD1
v_gene: TRBV28
abundance: few
j_gene: TRBJ1-5
CDR3aa: CASRRQGNNQPQHF
CDR3nt: TGTGCCAGCAGGCGACAGGGAAACAATCAGCCCCAGCATTTT

d_gene: TRBD1
v_gene: TRBV27
abundance: .
j_gene: TRBJ2-7
CDR3aa: CASSPPGQGSYEQYF
CDR3nt: TGTGCCAGCAGTCCCCCGGGACAGGGGTCCTACGAGCAGTACTTC

d_gene: .
v_gene: TRBV30
abundance: .
j_gene: TRBJ2-7
CDR3aa: CAWSTGTVPYEQYF
CDR3nt: TGTGCCTGGTCGACCGGGACTGTCCCCTACGAGCAGTACTTC

d_gene: .
v_gene: TRBV2
abundance: .
j_gene: TRBJ1-4
CDR3aa: CASRGVRDPNEKLFF
CDR3nt: TGTGCCAGCAGGGGGGTCCGGGACCCTAATGAAAAACTGTTTTTT

d_gene: .
v_gene: TRBV6-5
abundance: .
j_gene: TRBJ1-5
CDR3aa: CASRLAGFSNQPQHF
CDR3nt: TGTGCCAGCAGGCTGGCAGGGTTTAGCAATCAGCCCCAGCATTTT

d_gene: .
v_gene: TRBV5-8
abundance: few
j_gene: TRBJ1-5
CDR3aa: CASNQNGPNQPQHF
CDR3nt: TGTGCCAGCAACCAAAATGGGCCTAATCAGCCCCAGCATTTT

d_gene: TRBD1
v_gene: TRBV29-1
abundance: .
j_gene: TRBJ2-1
CDR3aa: CSVEDLTGGYNEQFF
CDR3nt: TGCAGCGTTGAAGATCTGACAGGGGGGTACAATGAGCAGTTCTTC

d_gene: TRBD2
v_gene: TRBV3-1/TRBV3-2
abundance: few
j_gene: TRBJ2-1
CDR3aa: CASSQEERGASNEQFF
CDR3nt: TGTGCCAGCAGCCAAGAGGAGCGGGGGGCCTCCAATGAGCAGTTCTTC

d_gene: TRBD2
v_gene: TRBV7-3
abundance: .
j_gene: TRBJ2-5
CDR3aa: CASSWTSGGVLETQYF
CDR3nt: TGTGCCAGCAGCTGGACTAGTGGGGGGGTTTTAGAGACCCAGTACTTC

d_gene: .
v_gene: TRBV19
abundance: .
j_gene: TRBJ1-5
CDR3aa: CASSAGRNQPQHF
CDR3nt: TGTGCCAGTAGTGCGGGCCGCAATCAGCCCCAGCATTTT

d_gene: TRBD1
v_gene: TRBV5-4
abundance: .
j_gene: TRBJ2-6
CDR3aa: CASSREDRFNDVLTF
CDR3nt: TGTGCCAGCAGCAGAGAGGACAGGTTTAACGACGTCCTGACTTTC

d_gene: .
v_gene: TRBV9
abundance: .
j_gene: TRBJ2-3
CDR3aa: CASSAHIRDGTDTQYF
CDR3nt: TGTGCCAGCAGCGCCCACATCAGGGATGGCACAGATACGCAGTATTTT

d_gene: TRBD1
v_gene: TRBV29-1
abundance: .
j_gene: TRBJ2-7
CDR3aa: CSVTGTGYEQYF
CDR3nt: TGCAGCGTTACCGGGACAGGATACGAGCAGTACTTC

d_gene: .
v_gene: TRBV5-1
abundance: .
j_gene: TRBJ1-1
CDR3aa: CASSHTGKNTEAFF
CDR3nt: TGCGCCAGCAGCCATACAGGAAAGAACACTGAAGCTTTCTTT

d_gene: TRBD1
v_gene: TRBV14
abundance: .
j_gene: TRBJ2-2
CDR3aa: CASSQAWDRGRGTGELFF
CDR3nt: TGTGCCAGCAGCCAAGCCTGGGACAGGGGGCGCGGCACCGGGGAGCTGTTTTTT

d_gene: TRBD1
v_gene: TRBV5-8
abundance: .
j_gene: TRBJ1-5
CDR3aa: CASSWGQGSNQPQHF
CDR3nt: TGTGCCAGCAGCTGGGGACAGGGAAGCAATCAGCCCCAGCATTTT

d_gene: TRBD1
v_gene: TRBV6-1
abundance: .
j_gene: TRBJ1-2
CDR3aa: CASSERVQGSGYTF
CDR3nt: TGTGCCAGCAGTGAACGGGTACAGGGGAGCGGCTACACCTTC

d_gene: .
v_gene: TRBV6-5
abundance: .
j_gene: TRBJ1-1
CDR3aa: CASSYNSVHLNTEAFF
CDR3nt: TGTGCCAGCAGTTACAATTCGGTCCACTTGAACACTGAAGCTTTCTTT

d_gene: TRBD1
v_gene: TRBV3-1/TRBV3-2
abundance: .
j_gene: TRBJ2-7
CDR3aa: CASSHSQGEYEQYF
CDR3nt: TGTGCCAGCAGCCATAGTCAGGGGGAGTACGAGCAGTACTTC

d_gene: TRBD1
v_gene: TRBV7-9
abundance: .
j_gene: TRBJ2-3
CDR3aa: CASSLQGETDTQYF
CDR3nt: TGTGCCAGCAGCCTCCAGGGGGAGACAGATACGCAGTATTTT

d_gene: .
v_gene: TRBV20-1
abundance: .
j_gene: TRBJ2-5
CDR3aa: CSASSTDLLKETQYF
CDR3nt: TGCAGTGCTAGTAGTACAGATCTTCTAAAAGAGACCCAGTACTTC

d_gene: TRBD1
v_gene: TRBV5-1
abundance: .
j_gene: TRBJ1-1
CDR3aa: CASSTGTGGSVGTEAFF
CDR3nt: TGCGCCAGCAGCACGGGGACAGGGGGCTCAGTAGGCACTGAAGCTTTCTTT

d_gene: .
v_gene: TRBV19
abundance: .
j_gene: TRBJ2-7
CDR3aa: CASSIDGGASHYEQYF
CDR3nt: TGTGCCAGTAGTATAGATGGCGGGGCCAGCCACTACGAGCAGTACTTC

d_gene: TRBD1
v_gene: TRBV7-9
abundance: few
j_gene: TRBJ2-5
CDR3aa: CASSPWTGVNQETQYF
CDR3nt: TGTGCCAGCAGCCCATGGACAGGGGTGAACCAAGAGACCCAGTACTTC

d_gene: TRBD1
v_gene: TRBV7-8
abundance: once
j_gene: TRBJ1-1
CDR3aa: CASSLLSGGITEAFF
CDR3nt: TGTGCCAGCAGCTTACTGTCAGGGGGTATCACTGAAGCTTTCTTT